Listed below are T cell receptor beta chains from one sample, sequenced in a study of cytomegalovirus exposure and HLA in healthy donors. Only in-frame clones appear in the TCRdb table, and some are missing; sequencing was by immunoSEQ multiplex PCR. The sample lists roughly 120,000 clones, roughly two thirds seen once, with 1.5% to 2% in the top ten. Material for sequencing was PBMCs. These receptors originate from a man aged 25-45 years in good health and CMV-seropositive. Both conserved end residues are trimmed from each CDR3.

ASSLSGTSGYNEQF	TRBV27	TRBJ2-1
ASSLGDRGTYNEQF	TRBV5-1	TRBJ2-1
ASSTGTGKAGELF	TRBV9	TRBJ2-2
ASSPPRVSINEQF	TRBV28	TRBJ2-1
ASSGGGRNNEQF	TRBV5-1	TRBJ2-1
ASSYQGGGQY	TRBV6-5	TRBJ2-7
ASSLGRSGGHTEAF	TRBV11-1	TRBJ1-1
ASSRGPGTGVGTEAF	TRBV7-3	TRBJ1-1
ASSVEEGPNWGGAEAF	TRBV9	TRBJ1-1
ASSLVWWESTGELF	TRBV11-2	TRBJ2-2
ASSTVLAGSDEQY	TRBV21-1	TRBJ2-7
ASSAVRGTDTQY	TRBV2	TRBJ2-3
ASSTLDRDDGELF	TRBV28	TRBJ2-2
ASSLVRGLLNTEAF	TRBV5-1	TRBJ1-1
ASSSNSGVLRGEQY	TRBV11-2	TRBJ2-7
ASSYQGELSEQY	TRBV13	TRBJ2-7
ATSRDTYSNQPQH	TRBV15	TRBJ1-5
ASSLATGVISYEQY	TRBV5-1	-
AISEFRGRNNEQF	TRBV10-3	TRBJ2-1
ASSLITSAGTDTQY	TRBV28	TRBJ2-3
ASSESSGRSYEQY	TRBV7-3	TRBJ2-7
ASSQDPGTGVGTNEKLF	TRBV4-2	TRBJ1-4
ASTLRTGGHTGELF	TRBV28	TRBJ2-2
ASSLGHHYAGQGREAF	TRBV11-2	TRBJ1-1
AIGGGDNEKLF	TRBV10-3	TRBJ1-4
ASSLLHRAGAGELF	TRBV28	TRBJ2-2
ASSLTANTGELF	TRBV6-5	TRBJ2-2
SVSTTSDPTGELF	TRBV29-1	TRBJ2-2
ASSKEAGTGPLALNNEQF	TRBV21-1	TRBJ2-1
ASSQDVGQRNQPQH	TRBV4-2	TRBJ1-5
ATHPGQGVTDTQY	TRBV6-5	TRBJ2-3
ASGRPGESTEAF	TRBV27	TRBJ1-1
ASGLVEGVGNYGYT	TRBV12-5	TRBJ1-2
SVAGGGNQPQH	TRBV29-1	TRBJ1-5